Below are 20 T cell receptor beta chains sequenced from a single sample in a study of immune cell composition in non-small cell lung cancer. TCRdb keeps only in-frame clones here, not all; method: immunoSEQ multiplex PCR. This table has about 4,600 clones, approximately 76% appearing once. Input material: lung tumor tissue. Every receptor here comes from a human donor with non-small cell lung cancer.

V gene TRBV7-2 combines with J gene TRBJ2-1; 7 positions agree with TRBD1. The V gene's germline CDR1 is SGHTA and CDR2 FQGNSA. J gave up 4 bases and V 1 base, and 4 bases lay outside the gene matches. This CDR3 comprises 15 residues. The CDR3 nucleotides are TGTGCCAGCAGCTTAGACGGGACAGATTACAATGAGCAGTTCTTC. Residues: CASSLDGTDYNEQFF.

This chain joins TRBV5-4 and TRBJ1-4; possibly TRBD1 for D (5 bases). Trimming took off 4 bases at V and 7 bases at J, with 17 bases between the two ends. Germline CDR1 reads SGHNT; CDR2 reads YYREEE (reference sequence). The CDR3 loop spans 15 amino acids. CDR3 bases: TGTGCCAGCAGCAAGGAGGGTAGGGGAACTGAAAAACTGTTTTTT. This sequence encodes CASSKEGRGTEKLFF.

This rearrangement joins TRBV7-9 to TRBJ2-3; 7 bases are a match to TRBD1. From germline, CDR1 is SEHNR and CDR2 FQNEAQ (reference sequence). The V segment lost 8 bases and the J segment 4 bases; nucleotides outside the gene matches: 12. CDR3 length equals 15 residues. The CDR3 DNA sequence: TGTGCCAGCTCCCCGCCGACAGGGATAGCAGATACGCAGTATTTT. Translating gives CASSPPTGIADTQYF.

J is TRBJ2-3 and V is TRBV5-6; D gene unclear. V lost 0 bases to trimming and J lost 7 bases, with 6 bases between them. Per germline, CDR1 SGHDT and CDR2 YYEEEE. CDR3 length equals 12 residues. The CDR3 is CASSLDINTQYF. The CDR3 nucleotides read TGTGCCAGCAGCTTGGACATCAATACGCAGTATTTT.

This rearrangement joins TRBV10-3 to TRBJ2-1; TRBD1 matches at 9 bases. CDR3 length: 14 amino acids. J was trimmed by 7 bases and V by 7 bases; bases with no gene match: 8. Germline CDR1 ENHRY, CDR2 SYGVKD. The CDR3 DNA follows: TGTGCCATCACCACGGGACAGGGAAAGAATGAGCAGTTCTTC. This encodes CAITTGQGKNEQFF.

The V gene is TRBV5-6, the J gene TRBJ2-3, with unresolved D. The CDR3 is 15 residues long. The V end lost 4 bases, the J end lost 0 bases, and 12 bases lay between the germline ends. The germline V gene has CDR1 SGHDT and CDR2 YYEEEE. The CDR3 is CASSPPRTSTDTQYF. CDR3 nucleotide sequence: TGTGCCAGCAGCCCGCCCCGAACTAGCACAGATACGCAGTATTTT.

The chain couples TRBV6-6 to TRBJ1-2, with 7 bases aligning to TRBD1. The V gene end was trimmed by 6 bases and the J gene end by 4 bases; junction bases not matched to a gene: 5. The germline CDR1 and CDR2 sequences are MNHNY and SVGAGI (reference sequence). CDR3 length: 13 amino acids. CDR3 sequence: CASSRTGAYGYTF. In DNA, the CDR3 is TGTGCCAGCAGCCGTACAGGGGCCTATGGCTACACCTTC.

The chain combines TRBV7-8 with TRBJ1-1; D call uncertain. V was shortened by 5 bases and J by 5 bases, with 9 bases between the two germline ends. This CDR3 has 12 amino acids. The germline V gene has CDR1 SGHVS and CDR2 FQNEAQ. CDR3: CASSPGETEAFF. CDR3 nucleotides: TGTGCCAGCAGCCCTGGGGAGACTGAAGCTTTCTTT.

This chain joins TRBV5-1 and TRBJ2-7; 9 bases line up with TRBD1. The CDR3 extends over 14 amino acids. Germline trimming cut 0 bases from V and 7 bases from J; bases unmatched to any gene: 5. Per germline, CDR1 SGHRS and CDR2 YFSETQ. The CDR3: CASSLGTGGAEQYF. The CDR3 DNA follows: TGCGCCAGCAGCTTGGGAACAGGGGGCGCGGAGCAGTACTTC.

The V gene is TRBV30, the J gene TRBJ2-1; D gene unclear. CDR1 GTSNPN and CDR2 SVGIG come from the germline V gene (reference sequence). Trimming removed 0 bases from V and 2 bases from J, with 11 bases in between. This CDR3 is 15 amino acids long. DNA of the CDR3: TGTGCCTGGAGTGTAGGAGCGCTCACCTACAATGAGCAGTTCTTC. Encoded protein: CAWSVGALTYNEQFF. The full variable domain, with the rest looked up from reference TRBV30 and TRBJ2-1, is SQTIHQWPATLVQPVGSPLSLECTVEGTSNPNLYWYRQAAGRGLQLLFYSVGIGQISSEVPQNLSASRPQDRQFILSSKKLLLSDSGFYLCAWSVGALTYNEQFFGPGTRLTVL.

V gene TRBV19 combines with J gene TRBJ2-1, with TRBD1 identical over 9 bases. V shed 2 bases and J 7 bases; nucleotides not matched to a gene: 9. Germline-derived CDR1 and CDR2 are LNHDA and SQIVND (reference sequence). CDR3 length equals 16 residues. The CDR3 DNA follows: TGTGCCAGTAGTATACACGGGCTGGACAGGGGAAATGAGCAGTTCTTC. Translated, it gives CASSIHGLDRGNEQFF.

The V and J genes are TRBV19 and TRBJ2-2, with 10 bases matching TRBD1. Germline V gives CDR1 LNHDA, CDR2 SQIVND (reference sequence). This CDR3 is 15 amino acids long. J was trimmed by 7 bases and V by 4 bases; bases with no gene match: 6. DNA of the CDR3: TGTGCCAGTAGTACCGGGACAGGGGCTATCGGGGAGCTGTTTTTT. This encodes CASSTGTGAIGELFF. The entire variable domain, with the rest obtained from reference TRBV19 and TRBJ2-2, is as follows: DGGITQSPKYLFRKEGQNVTLSCEQNLNHDAMYWYRQDPGQGLRLIYYSQIVNDFQKGDIAEGYSVSREKKESFPLTVTSAQKNPTAFYLCASSTGTGAIGELFFGEGSRLTVL.

The chain carries TRBV6-1 and TRBJ2-7; D not resolved. Trimming left V 3 bases short and J 8 bases short, with 14 bases between. The length of the CDR3 is 13 residues. The germline gives CDR1 MNHNS, CDR2 SASEGT. The CDR3 nucleotides are TGTGCCAGCAGTGATAGAGCCCCCCCGAAGCAGTACTTC. This encodes CASSDRAPPKQYF.

The rearrangement uses TRBV5-1 and TRBJ2-5; 7 nucleotides match TRBD1. Germline CDR1 is SGHRS and CDR2 is YFSETQ. This CDR3 is built from 16 residues. Trimming removed 5 bases from V and 4 bases from J; junction bases left unmatched: 14. This chain's CDR3 is CASRLTGETRLETQYF. CDR3 nucleotides: TGCGCCAGCAGGCTTACAGGGGAGACGAGATTAGAGACCCAGTACTTC.

The genes are TRBV5-6 and TRBJ2-1; 11 bases map to TRBD2. The CDR3 loop spans 16 amino acids. V lost 0 bases to trimming and J lost 8 bases; unmatched junction nucleotides: 7. CDR1 SGHDT and CDR2 YYEEEE come from the germline V gene. The DNA of the CDR3 is TGTGCCAGCAGCTTGGATACTAGCGGGAGTCTCGATGAGCAGTTCTTC. This translates into CASSLDTSGSLDEQFF.

The rearrangement links TRBV5-1 to TRBJ1-6; no reliable D call. The CDR3 totals 16 residues. Germline V gene data show CDR1 as SGHRS and CDR2 as YFSETQ. With 1 base removed from V and 0 bases from J, the gap between germline ends came to 8 bases. CDR3 loop: CASSLIGASYNSPLHF. The CDR3 DNA follows: TGCGCCAGCAGCTTGATCGGAGCCTCCTATAATTCACCCCTCCACTTT.

This clone was seen a few times. The V call is TRBV7-2, the J call TRBJ2-3; maybe TRBD1 (5 bases). V dropped 5 bases and J dropped 9 bases, with 9 bases sitting between them. This CDR3 spans 11 amino acids. In germline, CDR1 is SGHTA, CDR2 FQGNSA. Here the CDR3 reads CASSQRQTQYF. The CDR3 DNA is TGTGCCAGCAGCCAAAGACAGACGCAGTATTTT.

This chain joins TRBV29-1 and TRBJ2-5, with 9 bases fitting TRBD1. The V gene's germline CDR1 is SQVTM and CDR2 ANQGSEA. J was trimmed by 4 bases and V by 7 bases; bases with no gene match: 7. CDR3 length: 13 residues. The CDR3 spells CSDLQGAGETQYF. CDR3 in DNA: TGCAGCGACCTACAGGGGGCTGGAGAGACCCAGTACTTC.

The chain recombines TRBV28 with TRBJ1-6; D gene uncertain. Between the trimmed V and J ends, which lost 3 bases and 6 bases, there was a span of 12 bases. Looked up from germline, CDR1 is MDHEN and CDR2 is SYDVKM. The CDR3 consists of 15 residues. The DNA of the CDR3 is TGTGCCAGCAGTTTTATCGCTACTTCTAATTCACCCCTCCACTTT. This encodes CASSFIATSNSPLHF.

The chain links TRBV18 to TRBJ2-1; 11 nucleotides agree with TRBD2. The CDR3 is made up of 15 amino acids. Germline loops: CDR1 KGHSH, CDR2 LQKENI. V shed 4 bases and J 8 bases; nucleotides not matched to a gene: 7. The DNA of the CDR3 is TGTGCCAGCTCACGGTCCCTAGCGGGAGGCGATGAGCAGTTCTTC. Translated: CASSRSLAGGDEQFF. The entire variable domain, with the rest obtained from reference TRBV18 and TRBJ2-1, is as follows: NAGVMQNPRHLVRRRGQEARLRCSPMKGHSHVYWYRQLPEEGLKFMVYLQKENIIDESGMPKERFSAEFPKEGPSILRIQQVVRGDSAAYFCASSRSLAGGDEQFFGPGTRLTVL.